Presented here are 3 T cell receptor beta chains from one specimen sequenced in a study of cytomegalovirus exposure and HLA in healthy donors. 60 Vbeta and 13 Jbeta primers were used in PCR. Profiled with immunoSEQ multiplex PCR; TCRdb holds only in-frame clones, not every one. The sample holds about 190,000 clones, roughly four fifths seen once. Sample: PBMCs. The receptor source for this set is a woman younger than 35 in good health and CMV-seropositive.

The chain employs TRBV6-4 and TRBJ2-3, with 9 bases matching TRBD1. Germline CDR1 and CDR2: MRHNA and SNTAGT. This CDR3 has 14 amino acids. Trimming cost V 6 bases and J 2 bases; bases outside gene matches: 3. CDR3 bases: TGTGCCAGCAGGGGACAGGGCCACACAGATACGCAGTATTTT. It translates to CASRGQGHTDTQYF.

The chain recombines TRBV19 with TRBJ1-5; 10 bases map to TRBD1. V shed 5 bases and J 5 bases; nucleotides not matched to a gene: 0. The germline V gene encodes CDR1 LNHDA and CDR2 SQIVND (reference sequence). CDR3 size: 13 residues. The CDR3 nucleotides are TGTGCCAGTAGTGGGACAGGGGATCAGCCCCAGCATTTT. This codes for CASSGTGDQPQHF.

This sequence joins TRBV13 and TRBJ1-1, with D unresolved. Deletions cut 5 bases from V and 0 bases from J, with 13 bases between. The CDR3 runs to 15 residues. CDR1 PRHDT and CDR2 FYEKMQ come from the germline V gene (reference sequence). CDR3 nucleotides: TGTGCCAGCAGCCCATACCACGGGATGAACACTGAAGCTTTCTTT. Encoded protein: CASSPYHGMNTEAFF.